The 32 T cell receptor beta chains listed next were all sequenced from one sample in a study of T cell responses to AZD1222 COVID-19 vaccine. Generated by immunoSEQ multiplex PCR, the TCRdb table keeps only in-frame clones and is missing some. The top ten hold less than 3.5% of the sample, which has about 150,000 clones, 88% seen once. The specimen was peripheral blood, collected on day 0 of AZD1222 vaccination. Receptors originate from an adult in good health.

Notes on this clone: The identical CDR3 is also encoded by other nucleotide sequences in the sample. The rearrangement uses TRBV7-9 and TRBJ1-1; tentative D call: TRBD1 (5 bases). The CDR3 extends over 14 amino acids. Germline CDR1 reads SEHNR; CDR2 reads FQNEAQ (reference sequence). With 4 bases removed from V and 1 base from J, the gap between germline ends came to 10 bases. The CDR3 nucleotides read TGTGCCAGCAGCTCCCGTGGGGGGAACACTGAAGCTTTCTTT. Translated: CASSSRGGNTEAFF. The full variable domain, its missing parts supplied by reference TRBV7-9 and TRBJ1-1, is DTGVSQNPRHKITKRGQNVTFRCDPISEHNRLYWYRQTLGQGPEFLTYFQNEAQLEKSRLLSDRFSAERPKGSFSTLEIQRTEQGDSAMYLCASSSRGGNTEAFFGQGTRLTVV.

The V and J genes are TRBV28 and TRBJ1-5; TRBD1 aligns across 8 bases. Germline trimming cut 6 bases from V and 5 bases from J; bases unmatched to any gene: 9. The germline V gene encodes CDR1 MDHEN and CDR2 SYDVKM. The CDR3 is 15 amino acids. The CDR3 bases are TGTGCCAGCAGAACTCGGACAGGGCTCTATCAGCCCCAGCATTTT. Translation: CASRTRTGLYQPQHF.

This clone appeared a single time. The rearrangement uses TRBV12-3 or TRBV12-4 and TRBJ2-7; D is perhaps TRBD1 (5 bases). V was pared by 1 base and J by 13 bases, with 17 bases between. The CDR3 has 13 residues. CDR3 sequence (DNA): TGTGCCAGCAGTTTAGGGTTAGGGGCGACGCTCTACTTC. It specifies CASSLGLGATLYF.

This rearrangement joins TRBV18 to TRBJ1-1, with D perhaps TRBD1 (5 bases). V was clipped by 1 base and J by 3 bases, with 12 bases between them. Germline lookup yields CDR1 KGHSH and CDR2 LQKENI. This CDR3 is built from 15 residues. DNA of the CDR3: TGTGCCAGCTCACCACTTAGGGGTCTCCACACTGAAGCTTTCTTT. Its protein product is CASSPLRGLHTEAFF.

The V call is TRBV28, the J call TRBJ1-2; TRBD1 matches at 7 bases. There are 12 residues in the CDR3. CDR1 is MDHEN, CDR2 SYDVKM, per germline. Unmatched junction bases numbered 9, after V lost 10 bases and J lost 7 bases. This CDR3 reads CATGQADFGYTF. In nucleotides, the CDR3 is TGTGCCACCGGACAGGCGGATTTTGGCTACACCTTC.

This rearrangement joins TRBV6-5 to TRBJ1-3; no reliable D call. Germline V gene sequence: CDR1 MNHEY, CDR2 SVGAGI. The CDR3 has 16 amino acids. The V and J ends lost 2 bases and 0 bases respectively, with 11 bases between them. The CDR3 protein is CASSYKISGSGNTIYF. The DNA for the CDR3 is TGTGCCAGCAGTTACAAAATCTCCGGCTCTGGAAACACCATATATTTT.

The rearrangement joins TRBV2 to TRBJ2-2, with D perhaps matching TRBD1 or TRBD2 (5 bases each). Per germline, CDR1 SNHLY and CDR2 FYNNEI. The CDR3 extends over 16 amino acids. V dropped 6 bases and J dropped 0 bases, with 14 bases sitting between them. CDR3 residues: CASSGGGSTNTGELFF. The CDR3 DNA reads TGTGCCAGCAGCGGTGGGGGTAGCACGAACACCGGGGAGCTGTTTTTT.

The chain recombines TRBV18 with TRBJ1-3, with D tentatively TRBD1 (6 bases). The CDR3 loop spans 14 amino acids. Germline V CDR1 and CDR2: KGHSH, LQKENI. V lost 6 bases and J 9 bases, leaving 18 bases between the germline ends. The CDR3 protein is CASSLQGVWSTIYF. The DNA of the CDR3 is TGTGCCAGCTCCCTACAGGGCGTCTGGAGCACCATATATTTT. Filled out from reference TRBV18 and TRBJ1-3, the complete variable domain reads NAGVMQNPRHLVRRRGQEARLRCSPMKGHSHVYWYRQLPEEGLKFMVYLQKENIIDESGMPKERFSAEFPKEGPSILRIQQVVRGDSAAYFCASSLQGVWSTIYFGEGSWLTVV.

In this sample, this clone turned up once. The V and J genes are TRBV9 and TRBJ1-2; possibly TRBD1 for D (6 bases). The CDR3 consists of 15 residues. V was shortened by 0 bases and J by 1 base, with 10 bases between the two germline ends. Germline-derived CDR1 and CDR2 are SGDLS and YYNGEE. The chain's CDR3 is CASSVAGAFNYGYTF. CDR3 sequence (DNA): TGTGCCAGCAGCGTAGCAGGGGCGTTTAACTATGGCTACACCTTC.

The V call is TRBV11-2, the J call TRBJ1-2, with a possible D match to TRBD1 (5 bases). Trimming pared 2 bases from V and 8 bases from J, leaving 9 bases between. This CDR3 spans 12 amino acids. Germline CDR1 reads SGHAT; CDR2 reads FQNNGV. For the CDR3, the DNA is TGTGCCAGCAGCTTACAGGGAGAGGGCTACACCTTC. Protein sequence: CASSLQGEGYTF.

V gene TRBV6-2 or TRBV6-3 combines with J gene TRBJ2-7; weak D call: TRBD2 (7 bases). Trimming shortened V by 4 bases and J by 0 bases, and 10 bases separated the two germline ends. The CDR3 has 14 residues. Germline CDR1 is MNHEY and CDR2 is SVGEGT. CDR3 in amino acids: CASSSRGPSYEQYF. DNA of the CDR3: TGTGCCAGCAGTTCGCGGGGGCCCTCCTACGAGCAGTACTTC.

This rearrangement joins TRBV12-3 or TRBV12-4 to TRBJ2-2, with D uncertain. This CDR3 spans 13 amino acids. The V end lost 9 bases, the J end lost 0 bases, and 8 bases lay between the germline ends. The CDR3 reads CASQNSNTGELFF. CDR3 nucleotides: TGTGCCAGTCAGAATTCGAACACCGGGGAGCTGTTTTTT.

The CDR3 spells CATKRGGGLSSSYNEQFF. In DNA, the CDR3 is TGTGCCACCAAACGAGGCGGGGGGCTTTCGAGCTCCTACAATGAGCAGTTCTTC. The V gene is TRBV28, the J gene TRBJ2-1; TRBD2 matches 8 bases. This CDR3 region has 18 residues. After removal of 10 bases from V and 0 bases from J, the junction contained 17 bases not matched to a gene. Germline V CDR1 and CDR2: MDHEN, SYDVKM.

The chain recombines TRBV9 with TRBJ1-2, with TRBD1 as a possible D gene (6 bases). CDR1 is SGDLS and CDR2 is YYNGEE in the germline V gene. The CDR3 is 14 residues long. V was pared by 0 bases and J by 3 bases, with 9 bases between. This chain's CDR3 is CASSVGGGDYGYTF. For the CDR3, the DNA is TGTGCCAGCAGCGTAGGAGGGGGGGACTATGGCTACACCTTC. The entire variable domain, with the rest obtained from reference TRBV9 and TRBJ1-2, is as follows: DSGVTQTPKHLITATGQRVTLRCSPRSGDLSVYWYQQSLDQGLQFLIQYYNGEERAKGNILERFSAQQFPDLHSELNLSSLELGDSALYFCASSVGGGDYGYTFGSGTRLTVV.

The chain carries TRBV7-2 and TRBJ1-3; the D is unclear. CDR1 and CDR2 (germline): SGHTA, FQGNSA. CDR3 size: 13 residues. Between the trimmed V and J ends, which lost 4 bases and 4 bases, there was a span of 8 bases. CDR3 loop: CASSYGLGNTIYF. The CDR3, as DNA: TGTGCCAGCAGCTACGGGCTAGGAAACACCATATATTTT. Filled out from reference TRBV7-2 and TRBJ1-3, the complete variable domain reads GAGVSQSPSNKVTEKGKDVELRCDPISGHTALYWYRQSLGQGLEFLIYFQGNSAPDKSGLPSDRFSAERTGGSVSTLTIQRTQQEDSAVYLCASSYGLGNTIYFGEGSWLTVV.

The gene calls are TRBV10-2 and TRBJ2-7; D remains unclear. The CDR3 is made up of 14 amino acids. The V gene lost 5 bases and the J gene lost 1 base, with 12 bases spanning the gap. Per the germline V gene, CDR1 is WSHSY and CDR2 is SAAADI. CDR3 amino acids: CASSPSARSYEQYF. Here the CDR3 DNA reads TGCGCCAGCAGTCCTTCAGCACGATCCTACGAGCAGTACTTC.

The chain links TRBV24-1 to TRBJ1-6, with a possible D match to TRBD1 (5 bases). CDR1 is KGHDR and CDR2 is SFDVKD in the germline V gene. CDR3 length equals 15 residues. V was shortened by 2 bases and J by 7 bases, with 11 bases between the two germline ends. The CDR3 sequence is CATSDSGTANSPLHF. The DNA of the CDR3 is TGTGCCACCAGTGATTCCGGGACGGCAAATTCACCCCTCCACTTT.

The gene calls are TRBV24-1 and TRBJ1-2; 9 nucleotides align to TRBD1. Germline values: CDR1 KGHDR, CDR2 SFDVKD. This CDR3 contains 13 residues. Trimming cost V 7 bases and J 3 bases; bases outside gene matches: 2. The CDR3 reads CATRDRGDYGYTF. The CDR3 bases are TGTGCCACCAGGGACAGGGGTGACTATGGCTACACCTTC.

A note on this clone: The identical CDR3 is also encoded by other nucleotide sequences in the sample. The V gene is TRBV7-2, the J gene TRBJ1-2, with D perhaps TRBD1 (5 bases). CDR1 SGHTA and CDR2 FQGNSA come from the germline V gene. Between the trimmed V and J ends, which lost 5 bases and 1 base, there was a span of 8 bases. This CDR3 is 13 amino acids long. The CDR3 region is CASSPDSNYGYTF. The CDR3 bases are TGTGCCAGCAGCCCAGACAGTAACTATGGCTACACCTTC.

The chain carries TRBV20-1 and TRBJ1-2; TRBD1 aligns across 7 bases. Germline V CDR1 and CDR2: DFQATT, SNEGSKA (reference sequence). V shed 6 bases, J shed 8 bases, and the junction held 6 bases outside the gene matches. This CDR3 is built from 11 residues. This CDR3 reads CSAPQGRGYTF. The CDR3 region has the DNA TGCAGTGCCCCACAGGGGAGGGGCTACACCTTC.

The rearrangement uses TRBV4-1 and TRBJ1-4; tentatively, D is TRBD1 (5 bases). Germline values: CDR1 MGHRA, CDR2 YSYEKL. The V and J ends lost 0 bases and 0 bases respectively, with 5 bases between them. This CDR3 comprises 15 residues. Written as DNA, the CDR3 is TGCGCCAGCAGCCAAGAAGGGGCAACTAATGAAAAACTGTTTTTT. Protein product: CASSQEGATNEKLFF.

The CDR3 coding sequence is TGTGCTAGTGGTTTGAAACAAGGGGACACTGAAGCTTTCTTT. Translating it yields CASGLKQGDTEAFF. The J gene is TRBJ1-1, the V gene TRBV12-5, with a weak D call TRBD1 (5 bases). Germline assignment: CDR1 LGHNT and CDR2 FRNRAP. CDR3 length: 14 amino acids. The V and J ends lost 2 bases and 3 bases respectively, with 10 bases between them.

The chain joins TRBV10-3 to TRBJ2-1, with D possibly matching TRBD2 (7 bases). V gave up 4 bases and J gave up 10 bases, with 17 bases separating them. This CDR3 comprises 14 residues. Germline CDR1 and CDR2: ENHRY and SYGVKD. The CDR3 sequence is CAISGLAAGAEQFF. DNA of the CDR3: TGTGCCATCAGTGGATTAGCGGCGGGGGCAGAGCAGTTCTTC.

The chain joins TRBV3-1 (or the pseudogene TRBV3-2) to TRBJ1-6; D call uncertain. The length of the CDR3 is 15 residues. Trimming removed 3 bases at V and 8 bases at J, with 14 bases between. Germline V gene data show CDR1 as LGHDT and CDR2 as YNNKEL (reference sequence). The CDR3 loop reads CASSQSFPTDSPLHF. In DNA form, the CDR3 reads TGTGCCAGCAGCCAGTCCTTCCCAACCGATTCACCCCTCCACTTT.

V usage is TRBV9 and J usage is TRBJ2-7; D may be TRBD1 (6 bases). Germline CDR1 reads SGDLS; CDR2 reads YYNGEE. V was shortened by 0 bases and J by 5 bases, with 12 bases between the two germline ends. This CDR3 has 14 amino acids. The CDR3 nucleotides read TGTGCCAGCAGCGTAGCAGGGGCGACCGACGAGCAGTACTTC. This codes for CASSVAGATDEQYF.

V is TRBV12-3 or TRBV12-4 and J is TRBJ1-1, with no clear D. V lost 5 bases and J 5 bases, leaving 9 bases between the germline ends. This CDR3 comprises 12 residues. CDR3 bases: TGTGCCAGCAGTCTAAGGGAGACTGAAGCTTTCTTT. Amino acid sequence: CASSLRETEAFF.

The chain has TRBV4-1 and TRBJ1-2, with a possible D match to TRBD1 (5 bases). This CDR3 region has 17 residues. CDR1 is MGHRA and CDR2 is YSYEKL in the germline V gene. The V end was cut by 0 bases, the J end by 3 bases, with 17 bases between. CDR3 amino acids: CASSQEVGGLGDYGYTF. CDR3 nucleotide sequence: TGCGCCAGCAGCCAAGAAGTCGGGGGATTGGGGGACTATGGCTACACCTTC.

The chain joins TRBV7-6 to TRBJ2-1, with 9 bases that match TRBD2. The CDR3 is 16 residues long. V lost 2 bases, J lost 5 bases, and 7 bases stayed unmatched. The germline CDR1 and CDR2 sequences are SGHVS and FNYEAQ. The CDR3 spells CASSLLPSGVNNEQFF. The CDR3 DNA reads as TGTGCCAGCAGCTTATTGCCTAGCGGGGTTAACAATGAGCAGTTCTTC.

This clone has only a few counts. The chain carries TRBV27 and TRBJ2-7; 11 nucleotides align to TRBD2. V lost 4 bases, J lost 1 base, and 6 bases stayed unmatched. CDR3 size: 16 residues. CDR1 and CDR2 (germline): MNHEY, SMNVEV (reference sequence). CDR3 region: CASSSLRLAGSYEQYF. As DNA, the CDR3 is TGTGCCAGCAGTTCACTAAGACTAGCGGGATCCTACGAGCAGTACTTC.

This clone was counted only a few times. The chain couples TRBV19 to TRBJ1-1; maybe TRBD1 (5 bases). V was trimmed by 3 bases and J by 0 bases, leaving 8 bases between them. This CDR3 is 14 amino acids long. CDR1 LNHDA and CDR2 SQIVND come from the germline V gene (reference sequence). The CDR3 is CASSMAGLNTEAFF. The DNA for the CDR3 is TGTGCCAGTAGTATGGCAGGGCTGAACACTGAAGCTTTCTTT. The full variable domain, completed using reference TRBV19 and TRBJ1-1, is DGGITQSPKYLFRKEGQNVTLSCEQNLNHDAMYWYRQDPGQGLRLIYYSQIVNDFQKGDIAEGYSVSREKKESFPLTVTSAQKNPTAFYLCASSMAGLNTEAFFGQGTRLTVV.

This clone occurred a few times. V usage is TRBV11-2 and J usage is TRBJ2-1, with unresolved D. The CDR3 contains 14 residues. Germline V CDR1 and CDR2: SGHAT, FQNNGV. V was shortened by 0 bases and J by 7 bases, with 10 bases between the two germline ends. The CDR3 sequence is CASSLDWKGNEQFF. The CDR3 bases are TGTGCCAGCAGCTTAGATTGGAAGGGTAATGAGCAGTTCTTC.

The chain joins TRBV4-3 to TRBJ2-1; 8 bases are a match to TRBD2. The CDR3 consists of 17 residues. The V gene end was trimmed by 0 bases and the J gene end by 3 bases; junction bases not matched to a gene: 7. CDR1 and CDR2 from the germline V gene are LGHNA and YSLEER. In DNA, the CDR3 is TGCGCCAGCAGCCAAGATCTTGTTACTAGCGGCTACAATGAGCAGTTCTTC. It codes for CASSQDLVTSGYNEQFF.